This TCR beta chain is from a study of PD-1 blockade in classical Hodgkin lymphoma. Study observations and caveats: Some patients began nivolumab under 1 year after ASCT. These patients were excluded from later analyses.

Noted time point: cycle 4 day 1 (C4D1), after less than seven weeks of nivolumab. Brentuximab vedotin exposure varied among the patients, all of whom had relapsed after autologous stem cell transplantation. Worth noting for this clone: Its antigen is as yet unknown.

Sequenced by immunoSEQ multiplex PCR; TCRdb stores in-frame clones only, minus some. Here the sample spans roughly 100,000 clones, about 93% being singletons. Sample: peripheral blood mononuclear cells (PBMCs), taken before the fourth cycle of nivolumab. The clonotype was recovered from a human donor with classical Hodgkin lymphoma.

For the CDR3, the DNA is TGTGCCGCGGGGGGAGTAGCAGATACGCAGTATTTT. Its protein product is CAAGGVADTQYF. The rearrangement uses TRBV10-3 and TRBJ2-3; 8 bases map to TRBD2. V trimming: 11 bases; J trimming: 4 bases; junction bases outside the gene matches: 5. In germline, CDR1 is ENHRY, CDR2 SYGVKD. This CDR3 has 12 residues.